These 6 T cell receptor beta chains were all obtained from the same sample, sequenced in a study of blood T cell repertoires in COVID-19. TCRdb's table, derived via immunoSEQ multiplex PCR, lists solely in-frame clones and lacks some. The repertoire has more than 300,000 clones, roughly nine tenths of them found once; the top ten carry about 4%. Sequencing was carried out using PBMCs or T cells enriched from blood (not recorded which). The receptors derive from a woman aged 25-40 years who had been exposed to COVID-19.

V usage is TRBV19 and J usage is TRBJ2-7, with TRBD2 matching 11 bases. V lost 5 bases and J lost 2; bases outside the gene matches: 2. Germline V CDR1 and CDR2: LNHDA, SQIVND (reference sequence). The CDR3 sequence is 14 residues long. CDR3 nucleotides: TGTGCCAGTAGTTTGACTAGCGGGGCCTACGAGCAGTACTTC. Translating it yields CASSLTSGAYEQYF. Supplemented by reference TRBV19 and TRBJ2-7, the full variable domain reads DGGITQSPKYLFRKEGQNVTLSCEQNLNHDAMYWYRQDPGQGLRLIYYSQIVNDFQKGDIAEGYSVSREKKESFPLTVTSAQKNPTAFYLCASSLTSGAYEQYFGPGTRLTVT.

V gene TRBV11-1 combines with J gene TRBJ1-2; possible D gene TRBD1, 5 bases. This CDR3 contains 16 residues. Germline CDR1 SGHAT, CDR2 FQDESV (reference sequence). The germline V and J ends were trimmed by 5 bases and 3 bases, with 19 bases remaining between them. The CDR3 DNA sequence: TGTGCCAGCAGCGTGACTTCAGGGAGGCCGTACTATGGCTACACCTTC. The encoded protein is CASSVTSGRPYYGYTF.

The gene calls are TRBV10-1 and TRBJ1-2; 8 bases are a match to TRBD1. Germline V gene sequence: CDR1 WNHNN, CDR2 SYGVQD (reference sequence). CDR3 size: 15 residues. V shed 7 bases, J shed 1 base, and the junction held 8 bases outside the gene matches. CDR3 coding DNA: TGCGCCAGCACTTTTTGGACAGGGCTTAACTATGGCTACACCTTC. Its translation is CASTFWTGLNYGYTF.

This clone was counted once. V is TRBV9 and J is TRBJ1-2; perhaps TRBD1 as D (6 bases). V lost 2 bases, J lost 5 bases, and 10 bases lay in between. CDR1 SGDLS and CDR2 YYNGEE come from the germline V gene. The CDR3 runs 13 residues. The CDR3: CASSVDSGYGYTF. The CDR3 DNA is TGTGCCAGCAGCGTGGACAGTGGGTATGGCTACACCTTC.

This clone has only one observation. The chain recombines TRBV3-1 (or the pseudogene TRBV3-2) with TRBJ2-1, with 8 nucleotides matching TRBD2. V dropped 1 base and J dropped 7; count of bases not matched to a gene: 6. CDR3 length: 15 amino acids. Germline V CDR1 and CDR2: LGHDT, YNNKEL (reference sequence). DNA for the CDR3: TGTGCCAGCAGCCAAGTAGCGGGGCCTAAGAATGAGCAGTTCTTC. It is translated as CASSQVAGPKNEQFF.

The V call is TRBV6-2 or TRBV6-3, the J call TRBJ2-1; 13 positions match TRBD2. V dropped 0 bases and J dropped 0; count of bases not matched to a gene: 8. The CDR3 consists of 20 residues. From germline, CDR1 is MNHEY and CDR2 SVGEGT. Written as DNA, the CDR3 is TGTGCCAGCAGTTACTCTGCGGGGACTAGCGGGGTTTACTCCTACAATGAGCAGTTCTTC. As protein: CASSYSAGTSGVYSYNEQFF.